This T cell receptor beta chain originates from a study of cytomegalovirus exposure and HLA in healthy donors. Here immunoSEQ multiplex PCR was the method, and the copy in TCRdb shows in-frame clones only, minus some. The sample has 60,000 to 85,000 clones, 94% seen once. This CDR3 comprises 12 residues. V was trimmed by 7 bases and J by 2 bases, leaving 9 bases between them. Germline loops: CDR1 MNHNY, CDR2 SVGAGI (reference sequence). The receptor was derived from a man younger than 35 in good health and CMV-seropositive. The chain combines TRBV6-6 with TRBJ2-7; weak D call: TRBD1 (5 bases). Sequences were obtained from PBMCs. The CDR3 protein is CASKSQAYEQYF. DNA of the CDR3: TGTGCCAGCAAATCACAGGCCTACGAGCAGTACTTC.